The 27 T cell receptor beta chains below were found in one sample sequenced in a study of identical twins. TCRdb reprocessed the 5' RACE reads via MiXCR and lists one record per CDR3 protein. Of 520,000 or so distinct CDR3 sequences in the sample, less than 25% were seen once. A further study also used this sample, focusing on T cells expressing NK-cell markers.

Material for sequencing was CD4+ T cells sorted from blood. These TCRs come from a young woman in good health.

This clonotype appeared a few times. V and J are TRBV11-3 and TRBJ2-2; D remains ambiguous. Trimming stripped 5 bases from V and 3 bases from J, with 10 bases between. The germline gives CDR1 SGHNT, CDR2 YENEEA. The CDR3 runs to 14 residues. Here the CDR3 reads CASSPQRYTGELFF. The CDR3 bases are TGTGCCAGCAGCCCACAACGATACACCGGGGAGCTGTTTTTT.

In this sample, this clonotype turned up a few times. The chain carries TRBV20-1 and TRBJ1-1, with no clear D. Germline CDR1 DFQATT, CDR2 SNEGSKA (reference sequence). Trimming pared 4 bases from V and 4 bases from J, leaving 10 bases between. There are 12 residues in the CDR3. This CDR3 is CSATMQSTEAFF. CDR3 nucleotide sequence: TGCAGTGCTACCATGCAGAGCACTGAAGCTTTCTTT.

This clonotype was counted a few times. The chain has TRBV10-3 and TRBJ2-3, with D hard to call. This CDR3 contains 11 residues. The germline V gene encodes CDR1 ENHRY and CDR2 SYGVKD. The germline V and J ends were trimmed by 5 bases and 6 bases, with 6 bases remaining between them. CDR3 sequence: CAISTQDTQYF. The CDR3 DNA reads TGTGCCATCAGTACGCAGGATACGCAGTATTTT.

This clonotype was observed a few times. The chain carries TRBV15 and TRBJ2-2; D is ambiguous. The CDR3 has 14 residues. Germline lookup yields CDR1 LNHNV and CDR2 YYDKDF (reference sequence). The V end lost 3 bases, the J end lost 1 base, and 6 bases lay between the germline ends. The CDR3 reads CATSSGLNTGELFF. CDR3 bases: TGTGCCACCAGCAGCGGATTGAACACCGGGGAGCTGTTTTTT. Full variable domain (outside the CDR3, taken from reference TRBV15 and TRBJ2-2): DAMVIQNPRYQVTQFGKPVTLSCSQTLNHNVMYWYQQKSSQAPKLLFHYYDKDFNNEADTPDNFQSRRPNTSFCFLDIRSPGLGDTAMYLCATSSGLNTGELFFGEGSRLTVL.

This clonotype was seen a handful of times. The CDR3 spells CASSLRTGGLETQYF. DNA of the CDR3: TGCGCCAGCAGCTTGAGAACAGGGGGATTAGAGACCCAGTACTTC. This chain joins TRBV5-1 and TRBJ2-5; TRBD1 matches at 8 bases. The germline V gene has CDR1 SGHRS and CDR2 YFSETQ. The CDR3 covers 15 residues. Germline trimming cut 1 base from V and 4 bases from J; bases unmatched to any gene: 6.

This chain uses TRBV11-3 with TRBJ2-5; 7 bases agree with TRBD1. Germline values: CDR1 SGHNT, CDR2 YENEEA. The CDR3 has 16 amino acids. After removal of 5 bases from V and 1 base from J, the junction contained 10 bases not matched to a gene. In nucleotides, the CDR3 is TGTGCCAGCAGCCCGCCCCCCAGGGGGAGCCAAGAGACCCAGTACTTC. Amino acids: CASSPPPRGSQETQYF.

The chain employs TRBV12-3 or TRBV12-4 and TRBJ1-1; D is undetermined. This CDR3 is 13 amino acids long. The V end lost 6 bases, the J end lost 4 bases, and 12 bases lay between the germline ends. The CDR3 sequence is CASSTHVATEAFF. In nucleotides, the CDR3 is TGTGCCAGCAGCACCCACGTGGCCACTGAAGCTTTCTTT.

The chain has TRBV10-2 and TRBJ1-5; no clear D gene. CDR1 is WSHSY, CDR2 SAAADI, per germline. V gave up 8 bases and J gave up 4 bases, with 9 bases separating them. There are 12 residues in the CDR3. Written as DNA, the CDR3 is TGCGCCAGCTCTTCCCGTAATCAGCCCCAGCATTTT. Translated: CASSSRNQPQHF.

The chain uses TRBV5-5 and TRBJ1-4, with D maybe TRBD1 (6 bases). The CDR3 consists of 13 residues. CDR1 is SGHKS and CDR2 is YYEKEE in the germline V gene (reference sequence). The V and J ends lost 3 bases and 7 bases respectively, with 10 bases between them. The CDR3 protein is CASSSVQGEKLFF. CDR3 nucleotides: TGTGCCAGCAGCTCCGTACAGGGTGAAAAACTGTTTTTT.

The rearrangement uses TRBV5-5 and TRBJ2-3; possible D gene TRBD2, 5 bases. This CDR3 region has 15 residues. The ends were cut back, 0 bases at V and 8 bases at J, with 16 bases in the middle. The germline gives CDR1 SGHKS, CDR2 YYEKEE (reference sequence). The CDR3 here is CASSLDSLRAGTQYF. The CDR3 DNA reads TGTGCCAGCAGCTTGGACTCGCTCCGGGCGGGTACGCAGTATTTT.

V is TRBV5-1 and J is TRBJ2-1; D uncertain. This CDR3 comprises 16 residues. The germline V gene has CDR1 SGHRS and CDR2 YFSETQ. Trimming took off 4 bases at V and 7 bases at J, with 21 bases between the two ends. CDR3: CASSRDSGGSLNEQFF. DNA of the CDR3: TGCGCCAGCAGCAGAGACTCGGGCGGAAGTTTGAATGAGCAGTTCTTC.

There are many counts of this clonotype. The chain uses TRBV20-1 and TRBJ1-1; D uncertain. Trimming took off 6 bases at V and 3 bases at J, with 14 bases between the two ends. The CDR3 has 13 residues. CDR1 and CDR2 from the germline V gene are DFQATT and SNEGSKA (reference sequence). DNA for the CDR3: TGCAGTGCCGCCGCGCATGGGGACACTGAAGCTTTCTTT. Translation: CSAAAHGDTEAFF.

This clonotype has only a few counts. The CDR3 DNA follows: TGCAGTGCTAGTGTCAGGGCGGGAAGGCAGCCCCAGCATTTT. Translation: CSASVRAGRQPQHF. The V call is TRBV20-1, the J call TRBJ1-5; D perhaps matches TRBD1 (5 bases). This CDR3 has 14 residues. CDR1 DFQATT and CDR2 SNEGSKA come from the germline V gene (reference sequence). V lost 3 bases, J lost 7 bases, and 16 bases lay in between.

The rearrangement joins TRBV6-5 to TRBJ1-1; no clear D gene. This CDR3 spans 14 amino acids. The germline V and J ends were trimmed by 0 bases and 4 bases, with 9 bases remaining between them. Germline V gene data show CDR1 as MNHEY and CDR2 as SVGAGI. DNA of the CDR3: TGTGCCAGCAGTTACTCAGGGAGCAGCACTGAAGCTTTCTTT. Protein sequence: CASSYSGSSTEAFF.

This clonotype was found a few times. The chain couples TRBV14 to TRBJ1-2; weak D call: TRBD1 (5 bases). Between the trimmed V and J ends, which lost 4 bases and 0 bases, there was a span of 15 bases. The CDR3 has 16 amino acids. Germline V lookup: CDR1 SGHDN, CDR2 FVKESK. The CDR3 reads CASSPTGTYSNYGYTF. CDR3 nucleotides: TGTGCCAGCAGCCCGACGGGGACCTATTCTAACTATGGCTACACCTTC.

The chain has TRBV7-9 and TRBJ2-7, with 11 bases matching TRBD2. This CDR3 region has 16 residues. V lost 3 bases to trimming and J lost 0 bases; unmatched junction nucleotides: 4. The germline CDR1 and CDR2 sequences are SEHNR and FQNEAQ (reference sequence). The CDR3 here is CASSFRLAGSSYEQYF. CDR3 in DNA: TGTGCCAGCAGCTTCAGACTAGCGGGGAGCTCCTACGAGCAGTACTTC.

J is TRBJ2-1 and V is TRBV11-2; 7 positions match TRBD1. There are 14 residues in the CDR3. J was trimmed by 5 bases and V by 5 bases; bases with no gene match: 6. Germline V gives CDR1 SGHAT, CDR2 FQNNGV. The CDR3 loop reads CASSPGDSNNEQFF. The CDR3 coding sequence is TGTGCCAGCAGCCCCGGGGACAGCAACAATGAGCAGTTCTTC.

CDR3 loop: CSAKSTDTQYF. The CDR3, as DNA: TGCAGTGCTAAGAGCACAGATACGCAGTATTTT. This rearrangement joins TRBV20-1 to TRBJ2-3; no reliable D call. Trimming shortened V by 4 bases and J by 0 bases, and 2 bases separated the two germline ends. The germline V gene encodes CDR1 DFQATT and CDR2 SNEGSKA (reference sequence). CDR3 length equals 11 residues.

This clonotype was detected a few times. The chain has TRBV7-2 and TRBJ2-6; D call uncertain. The germline V and J ends were trimmed by 4 bases and 1 base, with 5 bases remaining between them. The CDR3 covers 14 residues. Looked up from germline, CDR1 is SGHTA and CDR2 is FQGNSA. The DNA of the CDR3 is TGTGCCAGCAGCTCCCAATCTGGGGCCAACGTCCTGACTTTC. Amino acid sequence: CASSSQSGANVLTF.

The J gene is TRBJ2-7, the V gene TRBV13; 12 nucleotides align to TRBD1. This CDR3 has 14 residues. The J segment lost 7 bases and the V segment lost 5 bases, leaving 6 bases of the junction unmatched. Germline CDR1 and CDR2: PRHDT and FYEKMQ (reference sequence). CDR3 coding DNA: TGTGCCAGCAGCACGGGACAGGGGGCGCGTGAGCAGTACTTC. It is translated as CASSTGQGAREQYF.

The chain links TRBV20-1 to TRBJ1-1; D unresolved. Germline CDR1 DFQATT, CDR2 SNEGSKA (reference sequence). There are 17 residues in the CDR3. V dropped 3 bases and J dropped 4 bases, with 24 bases sitting between them. The CDR3 reads CSASKGPSVADSTEAFF. The CDR3 DNA reads as TGCAGTGCTAGTAAGGGCCCGTCTGTGGCTGATAGCACTGAAGCTTTCTTT.

The chain recombines TRBV4-3 with TRBJ2-1, with TRBD2 matching 10 bases. Looked up from germline, CDR1 is LGHNA and CDR2 is YSLEER. With V trimmed by 3 bases and J by 7 bases, 21 bases remained unmatched. This CDR3 contains 20 residues. This chain's CDR3 is CASSHPGRGIAGGVRNEQFF. The CDR3 nucleotides are TGCGCCAGCAGCCATCCCGGAAGGGGAATAGCGGGAGGAGTCAGGAATGAGCAGTTCTTC.

The J gene is TRBJ2-7, the V gene TRBV11-2; 13 positions match TRBD2. The junction had 8 bases not matched to a gene; V was cut back by 5 bases and J by 1 base. The germline V gene encodes CDR1 SGHAT and CDR2 FQNNGV. The CDR3 totals 17 residues. The CDR3 nucleotides read TGTGCCAGCAGCCAGGGACTAGCGGGGCCAAGGTCCTACGAGCAGTACTTC. Its translation is CASSQGLAGPRSYEQYF.

The chain couples TRBV20-1 to TRBJ2-1, with unresolved D. Germline loops: CDR1 DFQATT, CDR2 SNEGSKA (reference sequence). The germline V and J ends were trimmed by 6 bases and 6 bases, with 12 bases remaining between them. The CDR3 is 12 amino acids. Written as DNA, the CDR3 is TGCAGTGCCACACTGGGATCCAATGAGCAGTTCTTC. This translates into CSATLGSNEQFF.

The chain carries TRBV5-1 and TRBJ1-1; no firm D call. This CDR3 is 14 amino acids long. Germline CDR1 is SGHRS and CDR2 is YFSETQ. V was pared by 1 base and J by 5 bases, with 12 bases between. CDR3 DNA: TGCGCCAGCAGCTTGTCAACGCTGGGGACTGAAGCTTTCTTT. Translation: CASSLSTLGTEAFF.

This clonotype appeared many times. The chain has TRBV12-3 or TRBV12-4 and TRBJ1-1, with a possible D match to TRBD1 (5 bases). V was cut by 6 bases and J by 6 bases, with 11 bases left in between. This CDR3 contains 12 residues. The CDR3 region is CASRAVGAEAFF. CDR3 sequence (DNA): TGTGCCAGCAGGGCTGTGGGGGCTGAAGCTTTCTTT.

The sample holds a few counts of this clonotype. The V call is TRBV29-1, the J call TRBJ1-1; 8 bases fit TRBD1. J lost 1 base, V lost 6 bases, and 4 bases had no gene match. The CDR3 is made up of 13 amino acids. Germline CDR1 is SQVTM and CDR2 is ANQGSEA. The CDR3 DNA reads as TGCAGCGTCCGGGGACAGGCGAACACTGAAGCTTTCTTT. The encoded protein is CSVRGQANTEAFF.